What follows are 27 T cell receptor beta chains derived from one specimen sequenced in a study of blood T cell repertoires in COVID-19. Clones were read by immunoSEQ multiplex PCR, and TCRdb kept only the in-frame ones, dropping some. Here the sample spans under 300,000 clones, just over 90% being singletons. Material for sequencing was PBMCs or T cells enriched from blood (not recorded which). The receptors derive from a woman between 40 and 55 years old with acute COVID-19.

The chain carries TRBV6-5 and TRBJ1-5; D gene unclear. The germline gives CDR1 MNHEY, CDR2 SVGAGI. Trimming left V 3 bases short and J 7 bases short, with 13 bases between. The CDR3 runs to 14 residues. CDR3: CASSYLSSGQPQHF. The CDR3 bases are TGTGCCAGCAGTTATTTGTCCTCGGGGCAGCCCCAGCATTTT.

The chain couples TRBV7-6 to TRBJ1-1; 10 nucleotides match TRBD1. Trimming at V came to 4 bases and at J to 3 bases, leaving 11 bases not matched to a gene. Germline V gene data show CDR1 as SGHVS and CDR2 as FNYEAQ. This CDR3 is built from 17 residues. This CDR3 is CASSSRRGTGEDTEAFF. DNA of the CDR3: TGTGCCAGCAGCTCGCGAAGGGGGACAGGGGAGGACACTGAAGCTTTCTTT.

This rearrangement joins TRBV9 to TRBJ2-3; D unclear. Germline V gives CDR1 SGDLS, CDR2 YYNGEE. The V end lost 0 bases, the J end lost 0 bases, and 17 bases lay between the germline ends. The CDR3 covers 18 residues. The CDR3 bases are TGTGCCAGCAGCGTAGCTTCTTCGGCAGGTCCTAGCACAGATACGCAGTATTTT. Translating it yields CASSVASSAGPSTDTQYF.

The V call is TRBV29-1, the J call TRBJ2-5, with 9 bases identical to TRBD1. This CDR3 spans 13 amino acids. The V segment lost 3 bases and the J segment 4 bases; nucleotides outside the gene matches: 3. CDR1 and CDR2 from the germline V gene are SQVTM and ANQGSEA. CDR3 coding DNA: TGCAGCGTTGATGACAGGGGGGGAGAGACCCAGTACTTC. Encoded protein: CSVDDRGGETQYF.

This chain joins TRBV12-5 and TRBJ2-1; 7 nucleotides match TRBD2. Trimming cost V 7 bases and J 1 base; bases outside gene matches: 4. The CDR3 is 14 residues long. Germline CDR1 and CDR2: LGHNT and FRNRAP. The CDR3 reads CASANSGSYNEQFF. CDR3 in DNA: TGTGCTAGTGCCAATAGCGGGTCCTACAATGAGCAGTTCTTC. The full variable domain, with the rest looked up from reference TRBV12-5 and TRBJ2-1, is DARVTQTPRHKVTEMGQEVTMRCQPILGHNTVFWYRQTMMQGLELLAYFRNRAPLDDSGMPKDRFSAEMPDATLATLKIQPSEPRDSAVYFCASANSGSYNEQFFGPGTRLTVL.

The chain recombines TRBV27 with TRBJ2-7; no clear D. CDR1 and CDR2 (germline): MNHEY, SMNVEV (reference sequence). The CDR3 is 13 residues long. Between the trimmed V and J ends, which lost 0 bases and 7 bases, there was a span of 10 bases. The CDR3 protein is CASSLSSRGEQYF. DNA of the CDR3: TGTGCCAGCAGTTTATCATCGCGCGGAGAGCAGTACTTC.

DNA for the CDR3: TGTGCCAGCTCACCACCGGGGGCGCTTGGCTACACCTTC. It specifies CASSPPGALGYTF. The chain joins TRBV18 to TRBJ1-2, with D possibly being TRBD1 (6 bases). There are 13 residues in the CDR3. Deletions cut 0 bases from V and 7 bases from J, with 9 bases between. Germline assignment: CDR1 KGHSH and CDR2 LQKENI. The full variable domain, rest sourced from reference TRBV18 and TRBJ1-2, is NAGVMQNPRHLVRRRGQEARLRCSPMKGHSHVYWYRQLPEEGLKFMVYLQKENIIDESGMPKERFSAEFPKEGPSILRIQQVVRGDSAAYFCASSPPGALGYTFGSGTRLTVV.

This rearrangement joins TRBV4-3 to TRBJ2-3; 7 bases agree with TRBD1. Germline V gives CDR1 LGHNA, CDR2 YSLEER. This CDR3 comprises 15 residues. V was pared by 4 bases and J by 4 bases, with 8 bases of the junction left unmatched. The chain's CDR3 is CASSRYRGEADTQYF. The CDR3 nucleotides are TGCGCCAGCAGCCGTTACAGGGGAGAGGCAGATACGCAGTATTTT.

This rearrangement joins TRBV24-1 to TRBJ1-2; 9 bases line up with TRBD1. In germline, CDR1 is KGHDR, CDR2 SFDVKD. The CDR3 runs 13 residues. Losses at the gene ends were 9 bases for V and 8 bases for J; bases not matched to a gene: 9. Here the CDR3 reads CATRKGQGYGYTF. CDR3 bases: TGTGCCACCCGAAAGGGACAGGGCTACGGCTACACCTTC.

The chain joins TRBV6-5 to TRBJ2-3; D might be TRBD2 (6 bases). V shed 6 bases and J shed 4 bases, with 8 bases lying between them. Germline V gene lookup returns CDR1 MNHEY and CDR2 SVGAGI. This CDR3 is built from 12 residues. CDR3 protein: CASSGTADTQYF. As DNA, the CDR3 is TGTGCCAGCAGCGGGACTGCAGATACGCAGTATTTT.

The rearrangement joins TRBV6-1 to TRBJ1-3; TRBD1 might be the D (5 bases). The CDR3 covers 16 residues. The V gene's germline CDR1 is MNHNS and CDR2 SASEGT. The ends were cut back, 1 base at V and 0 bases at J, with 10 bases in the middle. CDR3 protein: CASSEVQVRSGNTIYF. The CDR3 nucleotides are TGTGCCAGCAGTGAAGTACAGGTCCGCTCTGGAAACACCATATATTTT.

The CDR3 nucleotides are TGTGCCATCAGTAGAGCGGGGGATGAGCAGTTCTTC. It specifies CAISRAGDEQFF. The gene calls are TRBV10-3 and TRBJ2-1; the match to TRBD2 covers 8 bases. With 5 bases clipped from V and 8 bases from J, the junction kept 2 bases outside the gene matches. This CDR3 contains 12 residues. Per germline, CDR1 ENHRY and CDR2 SYGVKD.

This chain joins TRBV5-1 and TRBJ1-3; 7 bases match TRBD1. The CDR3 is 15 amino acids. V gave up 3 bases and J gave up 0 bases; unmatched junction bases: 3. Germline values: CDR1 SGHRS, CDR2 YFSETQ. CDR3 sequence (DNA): TGCGCCAGCAGCTACGGGGACAGCTCTGGAAACACCATATATTTT. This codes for CASSYGDSSGNTIYF.

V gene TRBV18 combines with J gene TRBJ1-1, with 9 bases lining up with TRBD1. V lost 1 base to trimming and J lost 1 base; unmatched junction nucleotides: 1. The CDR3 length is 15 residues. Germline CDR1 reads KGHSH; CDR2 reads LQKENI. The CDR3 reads CASSPLGQGNTEAFF. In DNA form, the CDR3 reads TGTGCCAGCTCACCACTGGGACAGGGGAACACTGAAGCTTTCTTT.

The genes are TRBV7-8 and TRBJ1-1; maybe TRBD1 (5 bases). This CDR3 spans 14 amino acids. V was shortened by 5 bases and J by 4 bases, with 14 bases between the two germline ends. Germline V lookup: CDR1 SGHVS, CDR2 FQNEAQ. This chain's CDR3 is CASSIRQSGTEAFF. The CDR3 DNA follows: TGTGCCAGCAGCATCCGACAGTCGGGCACTGAAGCTTTCTTT. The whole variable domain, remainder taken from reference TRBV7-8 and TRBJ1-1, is GAGVSQSPRYKVAKRGQDVALRCDPISGHVSLFWYQQALGQGPEFLTYFQNEAQLDKSGLPSDRFFAERPEGSVSTLKIQRTQQEDSAVYLCASSIRQSGTEAFFGQGTRLTVV.

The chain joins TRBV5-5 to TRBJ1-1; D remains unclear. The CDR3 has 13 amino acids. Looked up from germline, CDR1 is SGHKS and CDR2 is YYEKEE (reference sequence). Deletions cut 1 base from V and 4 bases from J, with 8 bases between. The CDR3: CASSLPGVTEAFF. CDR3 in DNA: TGTGCCAGCAGCTTGCCCGGGGTCACTGAAGCTTTCTTT.

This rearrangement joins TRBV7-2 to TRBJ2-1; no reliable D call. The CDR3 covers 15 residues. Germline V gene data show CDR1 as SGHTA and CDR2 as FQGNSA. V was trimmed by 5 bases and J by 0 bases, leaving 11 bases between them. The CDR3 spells CASSTIVLSYNEQFF. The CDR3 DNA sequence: TGTGCCAGCAGCACTATAGTCCTCTCCTACAATGAGCAGTTCTTC.

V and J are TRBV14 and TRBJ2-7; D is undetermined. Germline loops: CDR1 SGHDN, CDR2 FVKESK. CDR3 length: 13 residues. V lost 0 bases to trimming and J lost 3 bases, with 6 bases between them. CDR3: CASSQDLYYEQYF. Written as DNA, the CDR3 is TGTGCCAGCAGCCAAGATTTATACTACGAGCAGTACTTC.

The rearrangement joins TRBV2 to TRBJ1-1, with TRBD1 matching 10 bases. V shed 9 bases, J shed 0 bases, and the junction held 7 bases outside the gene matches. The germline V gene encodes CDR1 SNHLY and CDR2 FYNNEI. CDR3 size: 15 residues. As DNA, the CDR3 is TGTGCCAGGACCGGACAGGGGGGAATGAACACTGAAGCTTTCTTT. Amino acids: CARTGQGGMNTEAFF.

In DNA, the CDR3 is TGTGCCAGCAGTTACTCGGGGCGGGGGGGCCCCGGGGAGCTGTTTTTT. This codes for CASSYSGRGGPGELFF. The V and J genes are TRBV6-5 and TRBJ2-2, with 9 positions matching TRBD2. With V trimmed by 0 bases and J by 6 bases, 5 bases remained unmatched. Germline values: CDR1 MNHEY, CDR2 SVGAGI. The CDR3 length is 16 residues.

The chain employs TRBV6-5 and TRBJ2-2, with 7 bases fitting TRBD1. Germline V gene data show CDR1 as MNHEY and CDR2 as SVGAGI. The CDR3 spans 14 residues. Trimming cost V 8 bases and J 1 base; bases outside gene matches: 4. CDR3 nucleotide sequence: TGTGCCAGCCGTAGACAGGGGAACACCGGGGAGCTGTTTTTT. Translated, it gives CASRRQGNTGELFF.

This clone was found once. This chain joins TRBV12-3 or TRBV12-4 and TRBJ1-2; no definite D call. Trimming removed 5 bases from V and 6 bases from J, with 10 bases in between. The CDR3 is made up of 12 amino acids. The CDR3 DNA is TGTGCCAGCAGTCTAGGAGGGCATGGCTACACCTTC. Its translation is CASSLGGHGYTF.

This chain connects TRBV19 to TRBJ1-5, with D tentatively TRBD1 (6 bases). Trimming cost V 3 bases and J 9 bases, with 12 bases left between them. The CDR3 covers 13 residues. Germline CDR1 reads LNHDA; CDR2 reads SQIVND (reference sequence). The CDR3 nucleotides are TGTGCCAGTAGTATGGACACAGGGCTGCCCCAGCATTTT. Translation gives CASSMDTGLPQHF.

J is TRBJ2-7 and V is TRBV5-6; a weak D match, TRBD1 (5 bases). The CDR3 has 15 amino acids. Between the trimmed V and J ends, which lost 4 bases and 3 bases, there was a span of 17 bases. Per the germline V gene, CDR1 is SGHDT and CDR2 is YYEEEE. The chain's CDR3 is CASSNGFDRDYEQYF. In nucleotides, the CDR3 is TGTGCCAGCAGCAACGGGTTCGACAGAGACTACGAGCAGTACTTC.

CDR3 sequence reads: CASSPAAGAGNTEAFF. The CDR3, as DNA: TGCGCCAGCAGCCCAGCCGCTGGGGCAGGGAACACTGAAGCTTTCTTT. The chain couples TRBV5-1 to TRBJ1-1, with a weak D call TRBD1 (5 bases). Germline CDR1 and CDR2: SGHRS and YFSETQ. The CDR3 is 16 amino acids. V was trimmed by 4 bases and J by 1 base, leaving 17 bases between them.

The CDR3 loop is CASSLALLGDRGSEAFF. The CDR3 DNA reads TGTGCCAGCAGCTTAGCGCTATTAGGGGACAGGGGATCTGAAGCTTTCTTT. V is TRBV7-9 and J is TRBJ1-1; TRBD1 matches 10 bases. Germline CDR1 and CDR2: SEHNR and FQNEAQ (reference sequence). This CDR3 contains 17 residues. The V gene end was trimmed by 0 bases and the J gene end by 6 bases; junction bases not matched to a gene: 10. Full variable domain (remainder filled in from reference TRBV7-9 and TRBJ1-1): DTGVSQNPRHKITKRGQNVTFRCDPISEHNRLYWYRQTLGQGPEFLTYFQNEAQLEKSRLLSDRFSAERPKGSFSTLEIQRTEQGDSAMYLCASSLALLGDRGSEAFFGQGTRLTVV.

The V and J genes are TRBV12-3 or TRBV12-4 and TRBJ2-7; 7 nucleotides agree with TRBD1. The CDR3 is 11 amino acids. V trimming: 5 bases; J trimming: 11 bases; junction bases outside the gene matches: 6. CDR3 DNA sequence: TGTGCCAGCAGTCCTGGACAGGTGGAGTACTTC. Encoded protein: CASSPGQVEYF.